These 14 T cell receptor beta chains share one sample of origin, sequenced in a study of response to subunit inactivated influenza vaccine. TCRdb itself ran the RT-PCR reads through MiXCR, one entry per CDR3 protein. The repertoire holds 400,000 to 650,000 distinct CDR3 sequences, with approximately 7.7% as singletons. The sample in question was PBMCs from blood, obtained around 25 months after vaccination. These receptor sequences come from a man between 45 and 75 years old who received an inactivated influenza vaccine.

The chain carries TRBV4-2 and TRBJ1-2, with a possible D match to TRBD1 (5 bases). The CDR3 runs to 16 residues. The germline V and J ends were trimmed by 0 bases and 5 bases, with 16 bases remaining between them. The germline V gene encodes CDR1 LGHNA and CDR2 YNFKEQ. Here the CDR3 reads CASSQDPGRSGYGYTF. CDR3 coding DNA: TGTGCCAGCAGCCAAGATCCGGGACGGTCAGGGTATGGCTACACCTTC.

The chain carries TRBV20-1 and TRBJ2-3, with D possibly TRBD1 on 5 matching bases. Germline-derived CDR1 and CDR2 are DFQATT and SNEGSKA (reference sequence). This CDR3 comprises 15 residues. V was trimmed by 4 bases and J by 3 bases, leaving 17 bases between them. CDR3 sequence (DNA): TGCAGTGCTAAACCTACGCCACAGGCTACAGATACGCAGTATTTT. Residues: CSAKPTPQATDTQYF.

This clonotype was counted between two and nine times. This sequence joins TRBV4-2 and TRBJ2-7; 8 bases match TRBD2. Germline loops: CDR1 LGHNA, CDR2 YNFKEQ. The CDR3 loop spans 15 amino acids. The V segment lost 3 bases and the J segment 2 bases; nucleotides outside the gene matches: 6. CDR3 sequence (DNA): TGTGCCAGCAGCCAGAGGCGGGAGGCGACCTACGAGCAGTACTTC. Its protein is CASSQRREATYEQYF.

This clonotype showed up many times. The chain joins TRBV6-1 to TRBJ2-7; tentative D call: TRBD1 (6 bases). The CDR3 covers 14 residues. V dropped 8 bases and J dropped 2 bases, with 16 bases sitting between them. The germline gives CDR1 MNHNS, CDR2 SASEGT. The chain's CDR3 is CASEEWGLAYEQYF. As DNA, the CDR3 is TGTGCCAGCGAGGAGTGGGGGCTAGCCTACGAGCAGTACTTC.

This clonotype was recorded many times. This chain joins TRBV28 and TRBJ1-1; TRBD1 agrees at 7 bases. V shed 4 bases, J shed 10 bases, and the junction held 9 bases outside the gene matches. This CDR3 is built from 13 residues. Germline CDR1 and CDR2: MDHEN and SYDVKM. The CDR3: CASSWIQGSLAFF. CDR3 sequence (DNA): TGTGCCAGCAGTTGGATACAGGGGAGTTTAGCTTTCTTT.

The chain recombines TRBV12-3 or TRBV12-4 with TRBJ2-1; D uncertain. V gave up 0 bases and J gave up 3 bases, with 9 bases separating them. The CDR3 has 15 residues. The CDR3 sequence is CASSLAALFYNEQFF. The CDR3 nucleotides are TGTGCCAGCAGTTTAGCGGCACTATTCTACAATGAGCAGTTCTTC.

This clonotype appeared a few times. The genes are TRBV7-9 and TRBJ2-7; D possibly matches TRBD1 or TRBD2 (6 bases each). CDR3 length equals 11 residues. The germline CDR1 and CDR2 sequences are SEHNR and FQNEAQ (reference sequence). With 11 bases removed from V and 12 bases from J, the gap between germline ends came to 20 bases. CDR3 in amino acids: CASQGGKVLYF. For the CDR3, the DNA is TGTGCCTCCCAAGGGGGGAAGGTATTGTACTTC. Using reference TRBV7-9 and TRBJ2-7 for the parts outside the CDR3, the full variable domain is DTGVSQNPRHKITKRGQNVTFRCDPISEHNRLYWYRQTLGQGPEFLTYFQNEAQLEKSRLLSDRFSAERPKGSFSTLEIQRTEQGDSAMYLCASQGGKVLYFGPGTRLTVT.

This clonotype was observed a few times. The chain is built from TRBV20-1 and TRBJ1-2; unclear D gene. Germline CDR1 is DFQATT and CDR2 is SNEGSKA (reference sequence). This CDR3 has 14 residues. V was trimmed by 3 bases and J by 8 bases, leaving 19 bases between them. In DNA, the CDR3 is TGCAGTGCTAGTGTGATTATGGACTATAGGGGCTACACCTTC. The encoded protein is CSASVIMDYRGYTF.

The V gene is TRBV5-6, the J gene TRBJ1-2, with D uncertain. The CDR3 runs 14 residues. The ends were cut back, 2 bases at V and 9 bases at J, with 17 bases in the middle. The germline V gene encodes CDR1 SGHDT and CDR2 YYEEEE. CDR3 sequence (DNA): TGTGCCAGCAGCTTAAGAGCTCCCCCGTATCGCTACACCTTC. This encodes CASSLRAPPYRYTF.

This clonotype showed up just a few times. This chain uses TRBV11-2 with TRBJ2-2; D call uncertain. Germline CDR1 reads SGHAT; CDR2 reads FQNNGV. The V and J ends lost 5 bases and 4 bases respectively, with 11 bases between them. This CDR3 contains 14 residues. The CDR3 bases are TGTGCCAGCAGCCTGACTTTTGGCACCGGGGAGCTGTTTTTT. Its protein product is CASSLTFGTGELFF. The full variable domain, with the rest looked up from reference TRBV11-2 and TRBJ2-2, is EAGVAQSPRYKIIEKRQSVAFWCNPISGHATLYWYQQILGQGPKLLIQFQNNGVVDDSQLPKDRFSAERLKGVDSTLKIQPAKLEDSAVYLCASSLTFGTGELFFGEGSRLTVL.

The J gene is TRBJ2-3, the V gene TRBV20-1, with 14 bases identical to TRBD2. Trimming at V came to 5 bases and at J to 5 bases, leaving 6 bases not matched to a gene. This CDR3 comprises 15 residues. Germline CDR1 reads DFQATT; CDR2 reads SNEGSKA (reference sequence). CDR3 DNA sequence: TGCAGTGCTCCTGGGACTAGCGGGGGAATAGATACGCAGTATTTT. It translates to CSAPGTSGGIDTQYF.

This sequence joins TRBV12-3 or TRBV12-4 and TRBJ2-7, with 7 bases identical to TRBD1. With V trimmed by 2 bases and J by 6 bases, 7 bases remained unmatched. The CDR3 loop spans 14 amino acids. In DNA, the CDR3 is TGTGCCAGCAGTTTAATCTTAGGGGGCGGCGAGCAGTACTTC. This encodes CASSLILGGGEQYF.

This clonotype was observed a few times. The chain uses TRBV27 and TRBJ1-4, with D unclear. CDR3 length equals 14 residues. Germline CDR1 is MNHEY and CDR2 is SMNVEV (reference sequence). Trimming removed 5 bases at V and 6 bases at J, with 13 bases between. Written as DNA, the CDR3 is TGTGCCAGCAGTGGATACCCGGGAGATGAAAAACTGTTTTTT. Encoded protein: CASSGYPGDEKLFF.

This clonotype was detected ten times or more. This chain joins TRBV24-1 and TRBJ1-1; possibly TRBD1 for D (6 bases). Trimming pared 3 bases from V and 3 bases from J, leaving 10 bases between. The CDR3 sequence is 14 residues long. Per the germline V gene, CDR1 is KGHDR and CDR2 is SFDVKD. This CDR3 reads CATSDPRTDTEAFF. DNA of the CDR3: TGTGCCACCAGTGATCCCCGGACAGACACTGAAGCTTTCTTT.